The 26 T cell receptor beta chains below come from one sample, sequenced in a study of blood T cell repertoires in COVID-19. Repertoires were generated with immunoSEQ multiplex PCR, while TCRdb's copy carries only in-frame clones and drops some. The profile shows about 130,000 clones, less than 85% of them singletons. The specimen was peripheral blood. These TCRs come from a woman of 80 years or more with acute or convalescent COVID-19.

The chain combines TRBV25-1 with TRBJ2-7; tentatively, D is TRBD2 (6 bases). Trimming shortened V by 7 bases and J by 3 bases, and 22 bases separated the two germline ends. The germline CDR1 and CDR2 sequences are MGHDK and SYGVNS. The CDR3 is made up of 16 amino acids. The CDR3 DNA follows: TGTGCCAGCAACGGATACGGCCGGGACTTCAGCTACGAGCAGTACTTC. This codes for CASNGYGRDFSYEQYF.

V and J are TRBV7-4 and TRBJ2-1; 8 bases agree with TRBD2. The germline gives CDR1 SGHVT, CDR2 SQSDAQ. Losses at the gene ends were 4 bases for V and 3 bases for J; bases not matched to a gene: 14. CDR3 length: 18 amino acids. The CDR3 spells CASSYGAAGGLGYNEQFF. The CDR3 DNA is TGTGCCAGCAGCTATGGGGCTGCGGGGGGCTTAGGCTACAATGAGCAGTTCTTC.

The chain couples TRBV2 to TRBJ2-1, with 8 bases that match TRBD2. V trimming: 7 bases; J trimming: 7 bases; junction bases outside the gene matches: 9. The CDR3 loop spans 14 amino acids. Germline V CDR1 and CDR2: SNHLY, FYNNEI. The chain's CDR3 is CASTLAGRSNEQFF. CDR3 sequence (DNA): TGTGCCAGCACCTTAGCGGGGCGGTCAAATGAGCAGTTCTTC.

This clone was seen a single time. The genes are TRBV7-8 and TRBJ2-6, with a weak D call TRBD1 (6 bases). Germline-derived CDR1 and CDR2 are SGHVS and FQNEAQ. The CDR3 sequence is 17 residues long. V lost 5 bases to trimming and J lost 2 bases, with 16 bases between them. CDR3 sequence: CASSPKLQGTGANVLTF. In nucleotides, the CDR3 is TGTGCCAGCAGCCCCAAACTACAGGGTACTGGGGCCAACGTCCTGACTTTC.

The chain carries TRBV2 and TRBJ1-4; D gene uncertain. The V gene lost 8 bases and the J gene lost 3 bases, with 16 bases spanning the gap. The germline V gene encodes CDR1 SNHLY and CDR2 FYNNEI. This CDR3 contains 15 residues. CDR3 bases: TGTGCCAGCGTCGGGAGGGAAGCGTCTAATGAAAAACTGTTTTTT. It translates to CASVGREASNEKLFF. Together with reference TRBV2 and TRBJ1-4, the CDR3 gives the full variable domain: EPEVTQTPSHQVTQMGQEVILRCVPISNHLYFYWYRQILGQKVEFLVSFYNNEISEKSEIFDDQFSVERPDGSNFTLKIRSTKLEDSAMYFCASVGREASNEKLFFGSGTQLSVL.

This chain links TRBV5-1 with TRBJ1-1, with 9 bases identical to TRBD1. The ends lost 5 bases at V and 4 bases at J; junction bases unmatched: 6. CDR3 length: 14 residues. Germline V gene sequence: CDR1 SGHRS, CDR2 YFSETQ. The DNA for the CDR3 is TGCGCCAGCAGGTCACAGGGGGCAGGCACTGAAGCTTTCTTT. Amino acid sequence: CASRSQGAGTEAFF.

The V call is TRBV4-3, the J call TRBJ1-2; perhaps TRBD1 as D (5 bases). V gave up 0 bases and J gave up 6 bases, with 11 bases separating them. The CDR3 is 14 residues long. Germline-derived CDR1 and CDR2 are LGHNA and YSLEER. The CDR3 here is CASSQDKGVHGYTF. CDR3 nucleotides: TGCGCCAGCAGCCAAGATAAAGGGGTCCATGGCTACACCTTC.

The chain recombines TRBV19 with TRBJ1-1; no definite D call. The CDR3 runs to 19 residues. V shed 3 bases and J shed 1 base, with 24 bases lying between them. CDR1 is LNHDA and CDR2 is SQIVND in the germline V gene (reference sequence). The DNA of the CDR3 is TGTGCCAGTAGTATTGGATTTGGCGGGTCCACGGGAGAGAACACTGAAGCTTTCTTT. It encodes CASSIGFGGSTGENTEAFF.

This rearrangement joins TRBV14 to TRBJ2-2; D gene uncertain. Trimming left V 4 bases short and J 6 bases short, with 15 bases between. Looked up from germline, CDR1 is SGHDN and CDR2 is FVKESK. CDR3 length: 15 residues. The CDR3 region is CASSPGHSPAGELFF. The CDR3 DNA is TGTGCCAGCAGCCCTGGGCACAGTCCGGCCGGGGAGCTGTTTTTT.

The chain joins TRBV27 to TRBJ2-2, with 9 bases that match TRBD1. This CDR3 region has 15 residues. From germline, CDR1 is MNHEY and CDR2 SMNVEV (reference sequence). The V and J ends lost 5 bases and 7 bases, in that order; junction bases with no gene match: 8. The CDR3 region has the DNA TGTGCCAGCAGTCCCACAGGGGGCAGCGTCGGGGAGCTGTTTTTT. It encodes CASSPTGGSVGELFF.

The V and J genes are TRBV30 and TRBJ2-5; tentatively, D is TRBD1 (6 bases). Germline CDR1 and CDR2: GTSNPN and SVGIG (reference sequence). V was trimmed by 1 base and J by 3 bases, leaving 9 bases between them. The CDR3 covers 13 residues. CDR3 nucleotides: TGTGCCTGGAGTGGGGGGCTCAAAGAGACCCAGTACTTC. Translation gives CAWSGGLKETQYF.

The genes are TRBV30 and TRBJ2-1; D might be TRBD2 (5 bases). Trimming left V 6 bases short and J 4 bases short, with 25 bases between. Germline V gives CDR1 GTSNPN, CDR2 SVGIG (reference sequence). The CDR3 is made up of 17 amino acids. In nucleotides, the CDR3 is TGTGCCTGTCCTAGGTTAGGACTCTCAATCTCTTACAATGAGCAGTTCTTC. Protein: CACPRLGLSISYNEQFF. The full variable domain, its missing parts supplied by reference TRBV30 and TRBJ2-1, is SQTIHQWPATLVQPVGSPLSLECTVEGTSNPNLYWYRQAAGRGLQLLFYSVGIGQISSEVPQNLSASRPQDRQFILSSKKLLLSDSGFYLCACPRLGLSISYNEQFFGPGTRLTVL.

This sequence joins TRBV5-1 and TRBJ1-5; D perhaps matches TRBD1 (6 bases). The V gene lost 5 bases and the J gene lost 4 bases, with 10 bases spanning the gap. This CDR3 is 13 amino acids long. Germline CDR1 SGHRS, CDR2 YFSETQ. CDR3 nucleotide sequence: TGCGCCAGCAGTTATACAGGGAATCAGCCCCAGCATTTT. This encodes CASSYTGNQPQHF.

The chain links TRBV20-1 to TRBJ1-1; D is unresolved. V lost 4 bases and J 2 bases, leaving 5 bases between the germline ends. This CDR3 comprises 11 residues. CDR1 is DFQATT, CDR2 SNEGSKA, per germline (reference sequence). CDR3 protein: CSAILNTEAFF. Here the CDR3 DNA reads TGCAGTGCTATTCTAAACACTGAAGCTTTCTTT.

This clone was found once. V and J are TRBV4-1 and TRBJ2-5; D perhaps matches TRBD2 (7 bases). The CDR3 spans 15 residues. Trimming took 1 base from V and 4 from J, leaving 13 bases between them. Germline CDR1 and CDR2: MGHRA and YSYEKL. The CDR3 loop reads CASSQVGGGAETQYF. As DNA, the CDR3 is TGCGCCAGCAGCCAAGTCGGAGGGGGGGCAGAGACCCAGTACTTC.

The genes are TRBV6-6 and TRBJ2-7; D is ambiguous. The V end lost 5 bases, the J end lost 10 bases, and 15 bases lay between the germline ends. The CDR3 loop spans 12 amino acids. Per germline, CDR1 MNHNY and CDR2 SVGAGI (reference sequence). CDR3 in DNA: TGTGCCAGCAGTCATACCCTAGAGGTTCAGTACTTC. Amino acid sequence: CASSHTLEVQYF.

In this sample, this clone turned up a few times. The rearrangement uses TRBV6-5 and TRBJ1-1, with D perhaps TRBD1 (6 bases). There are 15 residues in the CDR3. From germline, CDR1 is MNHEY and CDR2 SVGAGI. Trimming removed 7 bases from V and 0 bases from J, with 15 bases in between. The CDR3 region is CASTNPGQMNTEAFF. CDR3 in DNA: TGTGCCAGCACTAATCCTGGACAGATGAACACTGAAGCTTTCTTT.

The gene calls are TRBV5-5 and TRBJ1-2; D call uncertain. Germline values: CDR1 SGHKS, CDR2 YYEKEE (reference sequence). Trimming removed 6 bases from V and 3 bases from J, with 18 bases in between. The CDR3 has 15 amino acids. CDR3 sequence: CASKRTTGRDYGYTF. Written as DNA, the CDR3 is TGTGCCAGCAAGAGAACAACTGGGCGAGACTATGGCTACACCTTC.

V and J are TRBV3-1 (or the pseudogene TRBV3-2) and TRBJ2-5; 10 positions match TRBD2. Germline-derived CDR1 and CDR2 are LGHDT and YNNKEL (reference sequence). The CDR3 contains 16 residues. The junction had 8 bases not matched to a gene; V was cut back by 6 bases and J by 1 base. In DNA, the CDR3 is TGTGCCAGCAGACCCGGACTAGCGGTCTTCCAAGAGACCCAGTACTTC. Residues: CASRPGLAVFQETQYF.

The chain uses TRBV10-1 and TRBJ2-3; 8 positions match TRBD2. V gave up 5 bases and J gave up 1 base; unmatched junction bases: 5. Germline V lookup: CDR1 WNHNN, CDR2 SYGVQD (reference sequence). The CDR3 is 15 residues long. CDR3 loop: CASSPTSGGTDTQYF. The CDR3 DNA reads TGCGCCAGCAGTCCAACTAGCGGAGGCACAGATACGCAGTATTTT.

The rearrangement joins TRBV9 to TRBJ2-7, with 7 bases that match TRBD2. The germline gives CDR1 SGDLS, CDR2 YYNGEE. Unmatched junction bases numbered 9, after V lost 4 bases and J lost 5 bases. The CDR3 totals 14 residues. The CDR3 DNA sequence: TGTGCCAGCAGCCCGAGGCTAGCGGTAAACGAGCAGTACTTC. Translated: CASSPRLAVNEQYF.

The V gene is TRBV7-2, the J gene TRBJ2-3; TRBD2 aligns across 7 bases. Trimming cost V 1 base and J 2 bases; bases outside gene matches: 6. The CDR3 runs to 16 residues. Germline V gives CDR1 SGHTA, CDR2 FQGNSA. This chain's CDR3 is CASSLGGGFTTDTQYF. The DNA for the CDR3 is TGTGCCAGCAGCTTAGGGGGGGGGTTTACCACAGATACGCAGTATTTT.

This chain links TRBV10-2 with TRBJ2-2; 7 bases are shared with TRBD1. This CDR3 has 16 amino acids. CDR1 is WSHSY and CDR2 is SAAADI in the germline V gene. Trimming took 4 bases from V and 2 from J; bases not matched to a gene: 7. The CDR3 bases are TGCGCCAGCAGTGGAGGGACAGAAATAAACACCGGGGAGCTGTTTTTT. This translates into CASSGGTEINTGELFF.

The chain couples TRBV19 to TRBJ2-7; TRBD1 agrees at 7 bases. The CDR3 is 16 residues long. From germline, CDR1 is LNHDA and CDR2 SQIVND (reference sequence). With V trimmed by 5 bases and J by 5 bases, 15 bases remained unmatched. The CDR3 DNA reads TGTGCCAGTAGTGCCCGCCCCAGGGGGTCAAACGACGAGCAGTACTTC. Translating gives CASSARPRGSNDEQYF.

The J gene is TRBJ1-5, the V gene TRBV12-3 or TRBV12-4; D remains unclear. Trimming took 2 bases from V and 3 from J, leaving 5 bases between them. The CDR3 totals 13 residues. The CDR3 coding sequence is TGTGCCAGCAGTTTATCGTCCAATCAGCCCCAGCATTTT. Protein product: CASSLSSNQPQHF.

The CDR3 region is CAWSTDSNQPQHF. CDR3 DNA: TGTGCCTGGAGTACAGATAGCAATCAGCCCCAGCATTTT. J is TRBJ1-5 and V is TRBV30; no clear D gene. The CDR3 contains 13 residues. Germline V CDR1 and CDR2: GTSNPN, SVGIG (reference sequence). V was shortened by 2 bases and J by 0 bases, with 5 bases between the two germline ends. The full variable domain, with the rest looked up from reference TRBV30 and TRBJ1-5, is SQTIHQWPATLVQPVGSPLSLECTVEGTSNPNLYWYRQAAGRGLQLLFYSVGIGQISSEVPQNLSASRPQDRQFILSSKKLLLSDSGFYLCAWSTDSNQPQHFGDGTRLSIL.